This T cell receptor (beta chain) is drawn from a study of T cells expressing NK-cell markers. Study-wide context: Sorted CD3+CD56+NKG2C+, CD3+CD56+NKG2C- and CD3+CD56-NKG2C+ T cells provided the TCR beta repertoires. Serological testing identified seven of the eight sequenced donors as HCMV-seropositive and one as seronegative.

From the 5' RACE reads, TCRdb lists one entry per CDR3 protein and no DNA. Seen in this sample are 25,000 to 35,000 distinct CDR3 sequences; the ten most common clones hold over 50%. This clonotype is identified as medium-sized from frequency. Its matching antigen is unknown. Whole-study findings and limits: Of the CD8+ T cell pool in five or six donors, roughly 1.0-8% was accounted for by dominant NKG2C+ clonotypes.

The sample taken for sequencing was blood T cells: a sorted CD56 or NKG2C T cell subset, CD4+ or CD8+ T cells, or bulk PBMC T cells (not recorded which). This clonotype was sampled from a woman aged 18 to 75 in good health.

CDR3 sequence reads: CASSLGDGGGYNEQFF. The J gene is TRBJ2-1, the V gene TRBV11-2; TCRdb's assignment of TRBD1 cannot be checked, as there is no DNA. The CDR3 sequence is 16 residues long. Germline CDR1 reads SGHAT; CDR2 reads FQNNGV. Together with reference TRBV11-2 and TRBJ2-1, the CDR3 gives the full variable domain: EAGVAQSPRYKIIEKRQSVAFWCNPISGHATLYWYQQILGQGPKLLIQFQNNGVVDDSQLPKDRFSAERLKGVDSTLKIQPAKLEDSAVYLCASSLGDGGGYNEQFFGPGTRLTVL.